This T cell receptor beta chain was observed in a study of beta chain features in type 1 diabetes. The CDR3 loop spans 15 amino acids. The V segment lost 5 bases and the J segment 5 bases; nucleotides outside the gene matches: 7. Germline V lookup: CDR1 SGHTA, CDR2 FQGNSA. There was one heparinised blood draw per donor, averaging about 110 mL. Each of the CD4+ naive, central memory, regulatory and stem cell-like memory populations was sorted via CD45RO/CCR7/CD25/CD127/CD95/CD27. Sorted populations all exceeded 95% purity. This clone was seen more than once but under ten times. What it binds is not known. Study observations and caveats: Naive, central memory and regulatory TCRB repertoires appeared more similar among patients than healthy donors.

Expressed TCRB transcripts were sequenced because the entire RNA isolate underwent reverse transcription. Repertoires were generated with immunoSEQ multiplex PCR, while TCRdb's copy carries only in-frame clones and drops some. The table includes about 930,000 clones, roughly a sixth detected once. The clonotype was recovered from a woman aged 18-30 years in good health. This sequence joins TRBV7-2 and TRBJ2-3, with 10 bases aligning to TRBD2. The sequenced sample consisted of naive CD4+ T cells from blood. CDR3 nucleotide sequence: TGTGCCAGCAGCCCTAGCGGGAGTCGGGAAGATACGCAGTATTTT. Residues: CASSPSGSREDTQYF.